This T cell receptor (beta chain) was found in a study of T cells after yellow fever vaccination. Study results and caveats: Clonotypes appearing in both CD4 and CD8 compartments existed, and their share was small. Reappearance after the booster was seen for most primary-vaccination clones, at 95% to 96% CD4 and 85% to 90% CD8. When the response was secondary, it was weaker but reached its peak faster, day 5 versus 15.

A word on this clonotype: Its antigen is still unknown.

From germline, CDR1 is SGDLS and CDR2 YYNGEE. Deletions cut 2 bases from V and 0 bases from J, with 9 bases between. The CDR3 loop spans 15 amino acids. TCRdb recomputed calls from the 5' RACE reads with MiXCR, one row per CDR3 protein. Of roughly 500,000 distinct CDR3 sequences in the sample, roughly 19% were seen once. Sample: PBMCs, taken 15 days after the yellow fever booster vaccination. This chain connects TRBV9 to TRBJ1-5; the D is unclear. The origin of this receptor is a man aged 30 to 45 who received the YFV17D yellow fever vaccine. DNA for the CDR3: TGTGCCAGCAGCGTGGGCGGTGATAGCAATCAGCCCCAGCATTTT. Protein sequence: CASSVGGDSNQPQHF.